The clone carrying this T cell receptor (beta chain) occurred a few times. A single record per CDR3 protein comes from TCRdb applying MiXCR to the 5' RACE reads. The profile covers roughly 150,000 distinct CDR3 sequences, with 30% to 35% appearing a single time and 6% taken by the ten largest. The data derive from a study of CD8 T cells in ankylosing spondylitis. Trimming cost V 3 bases and J 4 bases, with 9 bases left between them. The CDR3 has 12 residues. Per the germline V gene, CDR1 is SQVTM and CDR2 is ANQGSEA. The receptor was isolated from a male donor with ankylosing spondylitis. The chain combines TRBV29-1 with TRBJ1-1, with D maybe TRBD1 (5 bases). Sequences were obtained from synovial fluid, either unsorted or a sorted T cell fraction (not recorded which). CDR3: CSVERGSTEAFF. In DNA, the CDR3 is TGCAGCGTTGAGAGGGGAAGCACTGAAGCTTTCTTT.